The clone carrying this T cell receptor (beta chain) appeared a few times. The antigen remains unidentified. The CD4+ and CD8+ fractions came from positive magnetic bead selection and were purity-checked by flow cytometry. These data are taken from a study of somatic mutations in cytotoxic T cells in rheumatoid arthritis. Overall study: Flow cytometry sorted some V beta antibody-stained T-cell populations to nearly 100% purity, V beta1+ cells among them being sequenced for TCRB.

Study-level points and caveats: There was no significant difference in CD8+ T-cell clonality between rheumatoid arthritis patients and age-matched healthy controls.

The CDR3 sequence is 14 residues long. Germline V gene sequence: CDR1 SEHNR, CDR2 FQNEAQ (reference sequence). V lost 5 bases, J lost 7 bases, and 6 bases stayed unmatched. Per the original methods: Published virus-specific TCRB sequences found rare matches among patient CD8+ clones larger than 1%. The assay was immunoSEQ multiplex PCR, and TCRdb's table has in-frame clones only and misses some. D and trimming were read from the DNA, whereas the V and J calls and clone size are those reported in that table. This table holds roughly 16,000 clones, approximately 80% found once. The sample was CD8+ T cells sorted from blood. This clonotype was sampled from an adult with rheumatoid arthritis. The chain uses TRBV7-9 and TRBJ2-3, with TRBD1 matching over 10 bases. The CDR3 nucleotides are TGTGCCAGCAGCACGACAGGGGGCCTGAATACGCAGTATTTT. It yields the protein CASSTTGGLNTQYF.